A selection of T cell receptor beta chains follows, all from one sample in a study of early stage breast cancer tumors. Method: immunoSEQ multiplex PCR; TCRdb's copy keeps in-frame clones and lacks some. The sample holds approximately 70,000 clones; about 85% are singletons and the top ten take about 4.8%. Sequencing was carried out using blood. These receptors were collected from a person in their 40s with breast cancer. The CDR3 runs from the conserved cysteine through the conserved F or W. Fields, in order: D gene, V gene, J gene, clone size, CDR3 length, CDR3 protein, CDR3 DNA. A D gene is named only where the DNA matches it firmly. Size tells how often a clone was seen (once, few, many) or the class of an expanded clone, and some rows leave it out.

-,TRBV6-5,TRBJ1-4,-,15,CASSYQDRANEKLFF,TGTGCCAGCAGTTACCAGGACAGAGCTAATGAAAAACTGTTTTTT
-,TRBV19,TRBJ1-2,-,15,CASSIVGEINYGYTF,TGTGCCAGTAGTATAGTGGGTGAGATCAACTATGGCTACACCTTC
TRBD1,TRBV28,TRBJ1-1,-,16,CASLNFPGQGNTEAFF,TGTGCCAGCCTTAACTTTCCGGGACAGGGGAACACTGAAGCTTTCTTT
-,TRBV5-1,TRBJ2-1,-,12,CASSLSDNEQFF,TGCGCCAGCAGCTTGTCGGACAATGAGCAGTTCTTC
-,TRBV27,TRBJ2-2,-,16,CASSLGFGEDTGELFF,TGTGCCAGCAGTTTGGGGTTCGGGGAGGACACCGGGGAGCTGTTTTTT
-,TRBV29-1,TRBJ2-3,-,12,CSVGVGTDTQYF,TGCAGCGTTGGGGTGGGTACAGATACGCAGTATTTT
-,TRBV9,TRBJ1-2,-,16,CASSVTGDLGWYGYTF,TGTGCCAGCAGCGTAACTGGGGACCTCGGCTGGTATGGCTACACCTTC
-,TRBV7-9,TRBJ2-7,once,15,CASSPRGGNSYEQYF,TGTGCCAGCAGCCCCCGTGGCGGGAACTCCTACGAGCAGTACTTC
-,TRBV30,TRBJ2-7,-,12,CAWSEQEGEQYF,TGTGCCTGGAGTGAGCAGGAGGGCGAGCAGTACTTC
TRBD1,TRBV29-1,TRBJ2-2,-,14,CSVHRGPYTGELFF,TGCAGCGTCCACAGGGGGCCCTACACCGGGGAGCTGTTTTTT
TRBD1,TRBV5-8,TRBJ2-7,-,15,CASSIRDRASYEQYF,TGTGCCAGCAGCATCCGGGACAGGGCCTCCTACGAGCAGTACTTC
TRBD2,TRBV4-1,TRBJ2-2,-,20,CASSLGPGLAGESDTGELFF,TGCGCCAGCAGCCTCGGACCGGGACTAGCGGGAGAATCGGACACCGGGGAGCTGTTTTTT
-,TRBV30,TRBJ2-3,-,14,CAWSIHVATDTQYF,TGTGCCTGGAGTATCCATGTAGCCACAGATACGCAGTATTTT
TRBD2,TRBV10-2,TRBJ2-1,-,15,CASISTSGRGHEQFF,TGCGCCAGCATAAGTACAAGCGGGAGGGGTCATGAGCAGTTCTTC
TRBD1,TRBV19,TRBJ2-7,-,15,CASRIGPGQDYEQYF,TGTGCCAGTAGGATTGGGCCGGGACAGGACTACGAGCAGTACTTC
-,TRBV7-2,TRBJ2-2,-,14,CASSRDLTTGELFF,TGTGCCAGCAGCCGGGACTTAACAACCGGGGAGCTGTTTTTT
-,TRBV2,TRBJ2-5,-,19,CASSEGAGAKGLRGETQYF,TGTGCCAGCAGTGAAGGTGCAGGGGCGAAGGGACTCAGAGGGGAGACCCAGTACTTC